Described below is a single T cell receptor (beta chain) sequence and its context. For recovered donors of Cohort 3, there were two negative PCRs, clearance, or symptom resolution. The data stem from a study of blood T cell repertoires in COVID-19. The wider study: Some COVID-19 samples were acute and others convalescent; all came from the United States, Italy and Spain. Sample material is recorded as cDNA or gDNA derived from T cells, B-cell-depleted T cells, or PBMCs.

Germline CDR1 is LGHNA and CDR2 is YNFKEQ. The CDR3 has 15 residues. Unmatched junction bases numbered 9, after V lost 0 bases and J lost 10 bases. In the study's own analysis: Estimates of nucleated cell counts were drawn from the amplification of reference gene primers. Profiled with immunoSEQ multiplex PCR; TCRdb holds only in-frame clones, not every one. Clonal size and the V and J genes are those of that table, whereas D and trimming came from the DNA. The sample has hundreds of thousands of clones; 70% to 90% are singletons. The chain couples TRBV4-2 to TRBJ2-1; TRBD2 aligns across 7 bases. This receptor was identified in a man aged 30 to 39 who had recovered from COVID-19. Sequencing input: PBMCs or T cells enriched from blood (not recorded which). CDR3 bases: TGTGCCAGCAGCCAAGATCTTGCGGGGGAGAGAGAGCAGTTCTTC. Amino acids: CASSQDLAGEREQFF.